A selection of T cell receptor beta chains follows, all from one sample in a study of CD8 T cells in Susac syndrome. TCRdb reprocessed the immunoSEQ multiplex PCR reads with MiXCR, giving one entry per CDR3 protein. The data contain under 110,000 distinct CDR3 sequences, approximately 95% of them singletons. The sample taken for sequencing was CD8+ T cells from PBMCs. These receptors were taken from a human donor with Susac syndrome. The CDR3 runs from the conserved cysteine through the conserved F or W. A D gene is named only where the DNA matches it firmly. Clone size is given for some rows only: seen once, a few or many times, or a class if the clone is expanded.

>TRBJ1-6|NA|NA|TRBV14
CASSQGRTNSPLHF
TGTGCCAGCAGCCAAGGGCGGACTAATTCACCCCTCCACTTT
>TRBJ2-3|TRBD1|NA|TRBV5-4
CASSPRGTGPDTQYF
TGTGCCAGCAGCCCTCGGGGGACAGGCCCAGATACGCAGTATTTT
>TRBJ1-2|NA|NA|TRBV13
CASSSRGSDYGYTF
TGTGCCAGCAGCTCCAGGGGCAGTGACTATGGCTACACCTTC
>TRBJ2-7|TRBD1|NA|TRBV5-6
CASSPRGLGYEQYF
TGTGCCAGCAGCCCTAGGGGGCTTGGCTACGAGCAGTACTTC
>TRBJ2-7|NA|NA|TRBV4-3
CASSQDGAGYEQYF
TGCGCCAGCAGCCAAGATGGGGCAGGGTACGAGCAGTACTTC
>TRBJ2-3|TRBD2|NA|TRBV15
CATSNQRGGRNTDTQYF
TGTGCCACCAGCAATCAGCGGGGGGGCCGAAACACAGATACGCAGTATTTT
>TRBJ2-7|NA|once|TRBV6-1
CASRSSSYEQYF
TGTGCCAGCAGGAGTAGCTCCTACGAGCAGTACTTC
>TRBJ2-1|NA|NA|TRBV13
CASSLTQGKDEQFF
TGTGCCAGCAGCCTCACCCAGGGGAAGGATGAGCAGTTCTTC
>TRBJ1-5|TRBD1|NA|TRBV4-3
CASSPPGQGAGQPQHF
TGCGCCAGCAGCCCTCCGGGACAGGGGGCAGGTCAGCCCCAGCATTTT
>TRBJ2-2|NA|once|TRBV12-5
CASGLVGELFF
TGTGCTAGTGGTTTGGTCGGGGAGCTGTTTTTT
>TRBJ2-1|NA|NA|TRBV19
CASSYGQTHNEQFF
TGTGCCAGTAGTTACGGACAAACCCACAATGAGCAGTTCTTC
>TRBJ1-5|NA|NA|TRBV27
CASSLIGLEGGGNQPQHF
TGTGCCAGCAGTTTAATAGGCCTGGAGGGAGGGGGCAATCAGCCCCAGCATTTT
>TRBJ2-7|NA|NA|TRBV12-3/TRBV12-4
CASSLVTDSDEQYF
TGTGCCAGCAGTTTAGTGACGGACTCGGACGAGCAGTACTTC
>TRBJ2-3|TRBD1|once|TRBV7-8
CASSLARGQGDTQYF
TGTGCCAGCAGCTTAGCGAGGGGGCAGGGAGATACGCAGTATTTT
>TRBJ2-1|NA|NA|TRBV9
CASSATDYNEQFF
TGTGCCAGCAGCGCAACCGACTACAATGAGCAGTTCTTC
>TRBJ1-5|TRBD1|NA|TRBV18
CASSMDRGGQPQHF
TGTGCCAGCTCAATGGACAGGGGAGGCCAGCCCCAGCATTTT
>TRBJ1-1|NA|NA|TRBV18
CASSPPLRGGDDTEAFF
TGTGCCAGCTCACCACCTTTACGGGGGGGTGACGACACTGAAGCTTTCTTT
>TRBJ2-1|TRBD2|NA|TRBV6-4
CASSGTSGGANEQFF
TGTGCCAGCAGTGGGACTAGCGGGGGGGCCAATGAGCAGTTCTTC
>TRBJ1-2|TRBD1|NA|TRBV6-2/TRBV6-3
CASGRNKQGAGGYTF
TGTGCCAGCGGGAGAAATAAACAGGGGGCTGGTGGCTACACCTTC
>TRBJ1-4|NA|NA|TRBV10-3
CAIKPGPDSEKLFF
TGTGCCATCAAACCGGGCCCAGATTCGGAAAAACTGTTTTTT
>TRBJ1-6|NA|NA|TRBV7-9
CASGGAGSPLHF
TGTGCCAGCGGGGGGGCCGGGTCACCCCTCCACTTT
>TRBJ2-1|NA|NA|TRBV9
CASSPGSSEQFF
TGTGCCAGCAGCCCTGGAAGTTCTGAGCAGTTCTTC
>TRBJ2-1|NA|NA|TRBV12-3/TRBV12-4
CASSLVGENEQFF
TGTGCCAGCAGTTTAGTTGGGGAGAATGAGCAGTTCTTC
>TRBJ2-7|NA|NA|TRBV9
CASSVGPVSSYEQYF
TGTGCCAGCAGCGTAGGACCCGTTAGCTCCTACGAGCAGTACTTC
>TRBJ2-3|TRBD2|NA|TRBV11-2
CASSPRAGGRTDTQYF
TGTGCCAGCAGCCCACGAGCGGGGGGGCGCACAGATACGCAGTATTTT
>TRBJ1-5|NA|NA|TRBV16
CASSKGRGDQPQHF
TGTGCCAGCAGCAAGGGGCGGGGGGATCAGCCCCAGCATTTT
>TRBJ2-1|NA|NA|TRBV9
CASGGAHSSYNEQFF
TGTGCCAGCGGGGGAGCTCACAGCTCCTACAATGAGCAGTTCTTC
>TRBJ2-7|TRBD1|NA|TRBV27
CASSLTGDGEQYF
TGTGCCAGCAGTCTCACAGGGGATGGGGAGCAGTACTTC
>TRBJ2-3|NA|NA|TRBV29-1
CSVETGLGTDTQYF
TGCAGCGTTGAAACGGGGCTTGGCACAGATACGCAGTATTTT
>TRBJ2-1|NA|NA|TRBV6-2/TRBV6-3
CASSYGGRNEQFF
TGTGCCAGCAGTTACGGGGGGAGAAATGAGCAGTTCTTC
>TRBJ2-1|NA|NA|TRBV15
CATTPSWGVYNEQFF
TGTGCCACCACCCCTTCCTGGGGGGTATACAATGAGCAGTTCTTC
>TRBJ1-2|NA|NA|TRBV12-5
CASGLGGNGYGYTF
TGTGCTAGTGGTTTGGGAGGGAACGGGTATGGCTACACCTTC
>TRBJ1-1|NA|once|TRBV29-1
CSVFRYTEAFF
TGCAGCGTATTCAGGTACACTGAAGCTTTCTTT
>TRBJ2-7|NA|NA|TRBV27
CASSSIWDEQYF
TGTGCCAGCAGTTCCATCTGGGACGAGCAGTACTTC
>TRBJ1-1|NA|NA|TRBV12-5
CASGLMNAEAFF
TGTGCTAGTGGCCTGATGAACGCTGAAGCTTTCTTT
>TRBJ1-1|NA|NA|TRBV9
CASSASTVGSTEAFF
TGTGCCAGCAGCGCCTCGACAGTAGGGAGCACTGAAGCTTTCTTT
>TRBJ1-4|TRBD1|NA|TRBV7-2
CASSPRTGLRDNEKLFF
TGTGCCAGCAGCCCGCGGACAGGGCTGAGGGATAATGAAAAACTGTTTTTT
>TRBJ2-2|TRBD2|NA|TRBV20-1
CSASPLAGGHTGELFF
TGCAGTGCTAGCCCCTTGGCGGGGGGCCATACCGGGGAGCTGTTTTTT
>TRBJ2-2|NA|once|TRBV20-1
CSARGRGPNTGELFF
TGCAGTGCTAGGGGACGGGGGCCGAACACCGGGGAGCTGTTTTTT
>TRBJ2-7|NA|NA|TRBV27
CASSLTAGVEQYF
TGTGCCAGCAGTCTTACGGCAGGGGTCGAGCAGTACTTC
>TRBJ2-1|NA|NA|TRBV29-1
CSVRRQAQNNEQFF
TGCAGCGTTCGCCGACAGGCGCAGAACAATGAGCAGTTCTTC
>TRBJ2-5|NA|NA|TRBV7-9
CASSSMETQYF
TGTGCCAGCAGCTCCATGGAGACCCAGTACTTC
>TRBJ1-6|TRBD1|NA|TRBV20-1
CSARLLGQGLYNSPLHF
TGCAGTGCTAGGTTATTGGGACAGGGCCTCTATAATTCACCCCTCCACTTT
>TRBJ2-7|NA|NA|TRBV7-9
CASSLERGFENEQYF
TGTGCCAGCAGCTTAGAACGAGGATTTGAAAACGAGCAGTACTTC
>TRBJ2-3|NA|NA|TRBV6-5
CASSTGRPDTQYF
TGTGCCAGCAGCACGGGACGGCCAGATACGCAGTATTTT
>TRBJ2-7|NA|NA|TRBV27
CASSPGPSSYEQYF
TGTGCCAGCAGTCCGGGACCGAGCTCCTACGAGCAGTACTTC
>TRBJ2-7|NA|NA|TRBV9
CASSVWPGDYEQYF
TGTGCCAGCAGCGTGTGGCCCGGCGACTACGAGCAGTACTTC
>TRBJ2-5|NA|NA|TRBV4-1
CASSQTRLETQYF
TGCGCCAGCAGCCAAACAAGATTGGAGACCCAGTACTTC
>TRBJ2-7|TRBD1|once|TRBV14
CASSLGQGARYEQYF
TGTGCCAGCAGCCTGGGACAGGGGGCGCGGTACGAGCAGTACTTC
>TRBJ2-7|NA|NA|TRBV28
CASSLRLYEQYF
TGTGCCAGCAGTTTACGGCTCTACGAGCAGTACTTC
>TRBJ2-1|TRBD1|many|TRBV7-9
CASRSAGTGSDNEQFF
TGTGCCAGCAGGTCAGCCGGGACAGGGAGTGACAATGAGCAGTTCTTC
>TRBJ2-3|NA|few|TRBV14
CASSTGTDTQYF
TGTGCCAGCAGTACGGGCACAGATACGCAGTATTTT
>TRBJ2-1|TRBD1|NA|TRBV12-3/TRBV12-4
CASTRTGGENEQFF
TGTGCCAGCACAAGGACAGGGGGGGAAAATGAGCAGTTCTTC
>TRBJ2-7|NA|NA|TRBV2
CASRPAVTDSYEQYF
TGTGCCAGCAGGCCCGCCGTGACAGACTCCTACGAGCAGTACTTC
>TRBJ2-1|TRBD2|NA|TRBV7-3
CASSLTASGGAGEQFF
TGTGCCAGCAGCTTAACAGCTAGCGGGGGGGCCGGTGAGCAGTTCTTC